The 6 T cell receptor beta chains presented below share a single source sample, sequenced in a study of CD8 T cells in Susac syndrome. The RNA, 0.5 to 1 ug, was put through reverse transcription using random hexamers. From the immunoSEQ multiplex PCR reads, TCRdb called clonotypes with MiXCR, one entry per CDR3 protein. The table records 400,000 or so distinct CDR3 sequences, around 83% of them present only once. Sequencing was carried out using CD8+ T cells from PBMCs. The source of these receptors is a human donor with multiple sclerosis.

The sample holds one count of this clonotype. The chain is built from TRBV7-9 and TRBJ1-1, with D maybe TRBD1 (6 bases). The V and J ends lost 5 bases and 0 bases respectively, with 13 bases between them. The CDR3 runs 15 residues. The germline V gene has CDR1 SEHNR and CDR2 FQNEAQ (reference sequence). This CDR3 reads CASSQNRAVNTEAFF. CDR3 in DNA: TGTGCCAGCAGCCAGAACAGGGCCGTGAACACTGAAGCTTTCTTT.

The table lists this clonotype with a few counts. The chain uses TRBV7-6 and TRBJ1-4; TRBD1 is a possible D gene (6 bases). This CDR3 has 14 residues. Per the germline V gene, CDR1 is SGHVS and CDR2 is FNYEAQ. Trimming took 2 bases from V and 8 from J, leaving 12 bases between them. The CDR3 region is CASSLNGGQEKLFF. For the CDR3, the DNA is TGTGCCAGCAGCTTAAACGGGGGGCAGGAAAAACTGTTTTTT.

This sequence joins TRBV7-9 and TRBJ2-1; TRBD2 might be the D (7 bases). This CDR3 region has 13 residues. Deletions cut 8 bases from V and 5 bases from J, with 13 bases between. Germline loops: CDR1 SEHNR, CDR2 FQNEAQ (reference sequence). CDR3 residues: CASGRGEDNEQFF. The CDR3 DNA is TGTGCCAGCGGGAGGGGGGAGGACAATGAGCAGTTCTTC.

This clonotype appeared a few times. V usage is TRBV2 and J usage is TRBJ2-1; D could derive from TRBD1 or TRBD2 (5 bases each). Between the trimmed V and J ends, which lost 6 bases and 3 bases, there was a span of 6 bases. The germline V gene has CDR1 SNHLY and CDR2 FYNNEI. The CDR3 spans 12 residues. The CDR3 loop reads CASRGDYNEQFF. The CDR3 nucleotides read TGTGCCAGCAGGGGGGACTACAATGAGCAGTTCTTC.

As to this clonotype: Sequence at one end of the junction differs from germline and may be a read error. The chain has TRBV12-3 or TRBV12-4 and TRBJ2-2, with 10 nucleotides matching TRBD2. The CDR3 is made up of 13 amino acids. The CDR3 sequence is CGAGGSDTGELFF. The CDR3 DNA sequence: TGCGGAGCGGGAGGGTCGGACACCGGGGAGCTGTTTTTT.

The chain is built from TRBV7-2 and TRBJ1-3; the D is unclear. CDR1 is SGHTA and CDR2 is FQGNSA in the germline V gene. There are 14 residues in the CDR3. Trimming pared 5 bases from V and 8 bases from J, leaving 16 bases between. CDR3 sequence: CASSPGPGEDTIYF. CDR3 nucleotides: TGTGCCAGCAGCCCCGGGCCCGGCGAAGACACCATATATTTT.